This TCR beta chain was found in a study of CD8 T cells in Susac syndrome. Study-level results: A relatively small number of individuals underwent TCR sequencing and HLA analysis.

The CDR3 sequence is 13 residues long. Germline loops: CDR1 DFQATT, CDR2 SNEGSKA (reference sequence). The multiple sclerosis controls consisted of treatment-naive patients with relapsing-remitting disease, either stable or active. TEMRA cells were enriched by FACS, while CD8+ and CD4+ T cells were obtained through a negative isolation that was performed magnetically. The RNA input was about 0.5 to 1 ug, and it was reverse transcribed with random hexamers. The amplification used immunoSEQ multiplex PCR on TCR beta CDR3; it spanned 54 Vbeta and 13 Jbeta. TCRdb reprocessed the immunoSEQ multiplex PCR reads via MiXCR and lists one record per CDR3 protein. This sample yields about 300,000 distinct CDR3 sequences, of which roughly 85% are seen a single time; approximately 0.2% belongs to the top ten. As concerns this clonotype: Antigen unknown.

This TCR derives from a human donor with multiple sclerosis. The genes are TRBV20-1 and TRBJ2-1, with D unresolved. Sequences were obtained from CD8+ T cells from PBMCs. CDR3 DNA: TGCACCCCTGGGGATCACTCCTACAATGAGCAGTTCTTC. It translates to CTPGDHSYNEQFF.